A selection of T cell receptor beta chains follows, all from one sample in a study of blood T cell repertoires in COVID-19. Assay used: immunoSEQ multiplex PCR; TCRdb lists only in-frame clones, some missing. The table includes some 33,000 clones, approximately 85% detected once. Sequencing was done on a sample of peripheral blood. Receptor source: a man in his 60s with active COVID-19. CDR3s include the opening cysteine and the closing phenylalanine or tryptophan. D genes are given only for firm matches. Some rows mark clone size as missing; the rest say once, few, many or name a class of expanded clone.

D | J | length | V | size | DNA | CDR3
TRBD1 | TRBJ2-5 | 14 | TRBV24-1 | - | TGTGCCACCAGTGCTCTCGACAGGGGGGAGACCCAGTACTTC | CATSALDRGETQYF
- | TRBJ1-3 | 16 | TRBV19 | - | TGTGCCAGTAGTATTGTCGGGGTTAGCTCTGGAAACACCATATATTTT | CASSIVGVSSGNTIYF
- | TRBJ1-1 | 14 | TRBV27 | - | TGTGCCAGCAGTGCCCGGGGGTCGAACACTGAAGCTTTCTTT | CASSARGSNTEAFF
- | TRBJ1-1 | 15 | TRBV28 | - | TGTGCCAGCAGTTTAACAGTGCTCGGTAACACTGAAGCTTTCTTT | CASSLTVLGNTEAFF
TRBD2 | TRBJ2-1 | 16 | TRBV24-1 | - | TGTGCCACCAGTGATTTACCTAGCGGACCTTACAATGAGCAGTTCTTC | CATSDLPSGPYNEQFF
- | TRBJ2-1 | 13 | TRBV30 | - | TGTGCCTGTGCAGCGGGTTCCTACAATGAGCAGTTCTTC | CACAAGSYNEQFF
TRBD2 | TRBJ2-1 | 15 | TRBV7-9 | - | TGTGCCAGCAGCCGGGTAACTAGCGGGAGCCAACGGGAGTTCTTC | CASSRVTSGSQREFF
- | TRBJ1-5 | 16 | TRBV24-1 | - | TGTGCCACCAGTGGATCTGGAGCTTATAGCAATCAGCCCCAGCATTTT | CATSGSGAYSNQPQHF
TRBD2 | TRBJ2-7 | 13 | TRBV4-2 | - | TGTGCCAGCAGCCCCCCTGGGCGGGAGGAGCAGTACTTC | CASSPPGREEQYF
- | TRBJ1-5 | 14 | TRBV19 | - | TGTGCCAGTAGTATAGGCCATCCCCTAGGGCCCCAGCATTTT | CASSIGHPLGPQHF
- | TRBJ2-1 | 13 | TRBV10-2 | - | TGCGCCAGCAGGGGGAGCTCCTACAATGAGCAGTTCTTC | CASRGSSYNEQFF
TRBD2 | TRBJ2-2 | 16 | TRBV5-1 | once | TGCGCCAGCAGCTTTGCTAGCGGGTCCAGTCCCGGGGAGCTGTTTTTT | CASSFASGSSPGELFF
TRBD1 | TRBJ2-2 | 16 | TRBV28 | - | TGTGCCAGCACTTTTACTGACAGGGTGTGGACCGGGGAGCTGTTTTTT | CASTFTDRVWTGELFF
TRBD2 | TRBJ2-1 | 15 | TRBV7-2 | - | TGTGCCAGCAGTTTAAGACTAGCGGGACACAATGAGCAGTTCTTC | CASSLRLAGHNEQFF
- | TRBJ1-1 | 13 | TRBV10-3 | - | TGTGCCATCAGGCCACAGGGATACACTGAAGCTTTCTTT | CAIRPQGYTEAFF
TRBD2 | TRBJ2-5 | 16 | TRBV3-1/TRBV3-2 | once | TGTGCCAGCAGCCAGCGCCTAGCGGTTTCACAAGAGACCCAGTACTTC | CASSQRLAVSQETQYF
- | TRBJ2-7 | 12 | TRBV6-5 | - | TGTGCCAGCAGTTCTAGGGGCGACGAGCAGTACTTC | CASSSRGDEQYF
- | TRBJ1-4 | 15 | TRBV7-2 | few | TGTGCCAGCAGCCAACTCGACACCCTTGGTGAAAAACTGTTTTTT | CASSQLDTLGEKLFF
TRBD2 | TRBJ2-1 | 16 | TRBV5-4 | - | TGTGCCAGCACCCCGGGGCGGACTAGCTCCTACAATGAGCAGTTCTTC | CASTPGRTSSYNEQFF
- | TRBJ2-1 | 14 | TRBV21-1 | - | TGTGCCGGAAGGGGGCGGGAGGGCCCTAATGAGCAGTTCTTC | CAGRGREGPNEQFF